This is a list of T cell receptor beta chains from one sample in a study of blood T cell repertoires in COVID-19. Using immunoSEQ multiplex PCR, the repertoire was profiled, and TCRdb retains in-frame clones only, with some absent. The sample lists approximately 300,000 clones, around 90% occurring once. What was sequenced was peripheral blood. Every receptor here comes from a man aged 18-30 years who had recovered from COVID-19. CDR3s include the opening cysteine and the closing phenylalanine or tryptophan. The D gene is left open where the match is weak. Only part of the rows carry a size: once, few, many, or a class if the clone is expanded.

clone_size j_call v_call d_call cdr3_aa cdr3_nt
. TRBJ2-7 TRBV4-3 TRBD1 CASSQGQGSYEQYF TGCGCCAGCAGCCAGGGACAGGGCTCCTACGAGCAGTACTTC
. TRBJ2-7 TRBV9 . CASSPPGLSYEQYF TGTGCCAGCAGCCCACCGGGATTGTCCTACGAGCAGTACTTC
few TRBJ2-2 TRBV6-2/TRBV6-3 . CASSPQSGELFF TGTGCCAGCAGCCCCCAGTCCGGGGAGCTGTTTTTT
. TRBJ2-5 TRBV7-8 TRBD1 CASSPPGQGARTQYF TGTGCCAGCAGCCCACCAGGACAGGGGGCTAGGACCCAGTACTTC
. TRBJ2-3 TRBV27 . CASRGPTGIGTDTQYF TGTGCCAGCAGAGGCCCTACAGGGATCGGGACAGATACGCAGTATTTT
once TRBJ1-2 TRBV29-1 TRBD1 CSVDGPWAGGLGYTF TGCAGCGTTGACGGACCATGGGCAGGGGGCCTTGGCTACACCTTC
. TRBJ2-7 TRBV5-6 . CASINRSFSSYEQYF TGTGCCAGCATCAACAGGTCGTTTAGCTCCTACGAGCAGTACTTC
. TRBJ2-4 TRBV19 TRBD1 CASSTRDRGVENIQYF TGTGCCAGTAGTACCCGGGACAGGGGGGTCGAAAACATTCAGTACTTC
once TRBJ1-1 TRBV9 TRBD1 CASSDDRVNTEAFF TGTGCCAGCAGCGACGACAGGGTCAACACTGAAGCTTTCTTT
. TRBJ2-7 TRBV3-1/TRBV3-2 TRBD1 CASSPPGQNSYEQYF TGTGCCAGCAGCCCGCCGGGACAGAACTCCTACGAGCAGTACTTC
. TRBJ2-5 TRBV2 . CASSEAGSVGVGQETQYF TGTGCCAGCAGTGAAGCTGGAAGCGTCGGGGTCGGACAAGAGACCCAGTACTTC
once TRBJ2-1 TRBV6-6 TRBD1 CASSRTGGASWGEQFF TGTGCCAGCAGCCGGACAGGGGGCGCAAGTTGGGGTGAGCAGTTCTTC
. TRBJ2-3 TRBV5-1 . CASSLMTGWIDTQYF TGCGCCAGCAGCCTAATGACGGGGTGGATAGATACGCAGTATTTT
. TRBJ2-3 TRBV18 . CASSPGDLTTDTQYF TGTGCCAGCTCGCCGGGGGACCTCACTACAGATACGCAGTATTTT
. TRBJ1-2 TRBV7-2 TRBD1 CASSHQVGQAYGYTF TGTGCCAGCAGCCACCAGGTGGGACAGGCGTATGGCTACACCTTC
once TRBJ1-2 TRBV23-1 TRBD1 CASSQSEAGGQGWYGYTF TGCGCCAGCAGTCAATCGGAAGCCGGGGGACAGGGGTGGTATGGCTACACCTTC
. TRBJ2-5 TRBV25-1 . CASRDSDWKETQYF TGTGCCAGCAGAGACTCGGACTGGAAAGAGACCCAGTACTTC
. TRBJ1-1 TRBV18 . CASSPQAVGNTEAFF TGTGCCAGCTCCCCCCAAGCGGTGGGAAACACTGAAGCTTTCTTT
. TRBJ1-2 TRBV12-3/TRBV12-4 TRBD1 CASSRTGPGYTF TGTGCCAGCAGTCGGACAGGGCCTGGCTACACCTTC
few TRBJ2-7 TRBV18 . CASSPQKTASYEQYF TGTGCCAGCTCACCACAAAAGACAGCCTCCTACGAGCAGTACTTC
. TRBJ2-7 TRBV27 TRBD1 CASSPRTGGGYEQYF TGTGCCAGCAGTCCAAGGACAGGGGGCGGGTACGAGCAGTACTTC
few TRBJ2-7 TRBV7-9 . CASSPLWGWGQSSYEQYF TGTGCCAGCAGCCCCCTTTGGGGGTGGGGGCAAAGCTCCTACGAGCAGTACTTC
many TRBJ2-1 TRBV11-3 TRBD2 CASSLGTSGGGNEQFF TGTGCCAGCAGCTTAGGGACTAGCGGGGGTGGGAATGAGCAGTTCTTC
. TRBJ2-5 TRBV5-6 TRBD2 CASSVVSGASQETQYF TGTGCCAGCAGCGTGGTTAGCGGGGCCAGCCAAGAGACCCAGTACTTC
. TRBJ1-6 TRBV27 TRBD1 CASSLKGGSPLHF TGTGCCAGCAGTTTAAAAGGGGGCTCACCCCTCCACTTT
once TRBJ2-1 TRBV2 . CASKEDSNYNEQFF TGTGCCAGCAAGGAGGACAGCAACTACAATGAGCAGTTCTTC
. TRBJ2-7 TRBV6-5 . CASSYGQEGYEQYF TGTGCCAGCAGTTACGGCCAGGAGGGCTACGAGCAGTACTTC
. TRBJ2-6 TRBV7-8 . CASSWASSGANVLTF TGTGCCAGCAGCTGGGCATCATCTGGGGCCAACGTCCTGACTTTC
. TRBJ2-3 TRBV3-1/TRBV3-2 . CASSQVGVAWADTQYF TGTGCCAGCAGCCAAGTAGGAGTAGCGTGGGCAGATACGCAGTATTTT
. TRBJ2-7 TRBV2 . CASCPGHLYEQYF TGTGCCAGCTGCCCGGGACACCTCTACGAGCAGTACTTC
. TRBJ2-7 TRBV29-1 TRBD1 CSVQEGQGASYEQYF TGCAGCGTTCAAGAGGGACAGGGGGCCTCCTACGAGCAGTACTTC
. TRBJ2-2 TRBV5-8 TRBD1 CASSPPRDSSFGGELFF TGTGCCAGCAGTCCCCCCCGGGACAGTTCCTTCGGGGGGGAGCTGTTTTTT
. TRBJ1-5 TRBV6-5 . CASSRSAGVGQPQHF TGTGCCAGCAGCCGCTCGGCCGGGGTAGGTCAGCCCCAGCATTTT
. TRBJ1-2 TRBV6-5 . CASRSPGENYGYTF TGTGCCAGCAGGTCCCCAGGGGAGAACTATGGCTACACCTTC
. TRBJ2-3 TRBV7-2 . CASSRRGFDLTDTQYF TGTGCCAGCAGCCGCAGGGGCTTCGATCTCACAGATACGCAGTATTTT